The rows below give T cell receptor beta chains drawn from one sample of a study of identical twins. Via MiXCR, TCRdb re-called the 5' RACE reads, giving one row per CDR3 protein. The table lists a few hundred thousand distinct CDR3 sequences, nearly 10% of them singletons. These data were also reused for a study on yellow fever vaccine responses in identical twins.

The sequencing sample was made of PBMCs. Receptors originate from a woman aged 18-29 years in good health. The CDR3 runs from the conserved cysteine through the conserved F or W. The order of the fields is D gene, V gene, clone size, J gene, CDR3 protein, CDR3 DNA. The D gene is left open where the match is weak. A row's size may be missing; if present it is once, few, many or a size class.

d_call: -; v_call: TRBV4-2; clone_size: few; j_call: TRBJ2-1; cdr3_aa: CASSPLQAGVDEQFF; cdr3_nt: TGTGCCAGCAGCCCTCTACAGGCGGGCGTGGATGAGCAGTTCTTC
d_call: TRBD2; v_call: TRBV6-2/TRBV6-3; clone_size: -; j_call: TRBJ2-7; cdr3_aa: CASRWSSGRSSYEQYF; cdr3_nt: TGTGCCAGCAGATGGTCTAGCGGGAGGAGCTCCTACGAGCAGTACTTC
d_call: TRBD1; v_call: TRBV6-5; clone_size: -; j_call: TRBJ2-7; cdr3_aa: CASSYGTATYEQYF; cdr3_nt: TGTGCCAGCAGTTACGGGACAGCAACCTACGAGCAGTACTTC
d_call: -; v_call: TRBV12-3/TRBV12-4; clone_size: many; j_call: TRBJ2-5; cdr3_aa: CASSFRALETQYF; cdr3_nt: TGTGCCAGCAGTTTTAGGGCTTTGGAGACCCAGTACTTC
d_call: TRBD2; v_call: TRBV4-2; clone_size: few; j_call: TRBJ2-5; cdr3_aa: CASSQDRTSGASGGETQYF; cdr3_nt: TGTGCCAGCAGCCAAGATAGGACTAGCGGGGCCTCAGGGGGAGAGACCCAGTACTTC
d_call: -; v_call: TRBV20-1; clone_size: many; j_call: TRBJ2-7; cdr3_aa: CSGQHTYEQYF; cdr3_nt: TGCAGTGGACAACACACCTACGAGCAGTACTTC
d_call: TRBD1; v_call: TRBV5-1; clone_size: -; j_call: TRBJ2-2; cdr3_aa: CASSLRQGETGELFF; cdr3_nt: TGCGCCAGCAGCCTGAGACAGGGGGAAACCGGGGAGCTGTTTTTT
d_call: -; v_call: TRBV12-3/TRBV12-4; clone_size: many; j_call: TRBJ1-2; cdr3_aa: CASSLAGAPNGYTF; cdr3_nt: TGTGCCAGCAGTTTAGCAGGGGCGCCAAATGGCTACACCTTC
d_call: -; v_call: TRBV18; clone_size: -; j_call: TRBJ1-1; cdr3_aa: CASSPPLQWNTEAFF; cdr3_nt: TGTGCCAGCTCACCACCGTTACAGTGGAACACTGAAGCTTTCTTT
d_call: -; v_call: TRBV7-2; clone_size: many; j_call: TRBJ1-1; cdr3_aa: CASSIAGGRVVNTEAFF; cdr3_nt: TGTGCCAGCAGCATTGCCGGGGGGAGGGTGGTGAACACTGAAGCTTTCTTT
d_call: -; v_call: TRBV4-1; clone_size: -; j_call: TRBJ1-5; cdr3_aa: CASSHEYRADQPQHF; cdr3_nt: TGCGCCAGCAGCCATGAGTACCGGGCGGATCAGCCCCAGCATTTT
d_call: TRBD2; v_call: TRBV6-1; clone_size: few; j_call: TRBJ2-1; cdr3_aa: CASTRGLAANNEQFF; cdr3_nt: TGTGCCAGCACCAGAGGACTAGCAGCTAACAATGAGCAGTTCTTC
d_call: -; v_call: TRBV12-3/TRBV12-4; clone_size: many; j_call: TRBJ2-7; cdr3_aa: CASSHTTGEQYF; cdr3_nt: TGTGCCAGCAGCCACACCACGGGCGAGCAGTACTTC
d_call: -; v_call: TRBV6-2/TRBV6-3; clone_size: many; j_call: TRBJ2-7; cdr3_aa: CASSRADYEQYF; cdr3_nt: TGTGCCAGCAGCCGCGCCGACTACGAGCAGTACTTC
d_call: TRBD2; v_call: TRBV4-2; clone_size: few; j_call: TRBJ2-3; cdr3_aa: CASSQTTPWTSGISGASTDTQYF; cdr3_nt: TGTGCCAGCAGCCAGACGACCCCCTGGACTAGCGGGATATCGGGAGCGAGCACAGATACGCAGTATTTT
d_call: -; v_call: TRBV4-3; clone_size: few; j_call: TRBJ2-1; cdr3_aa: CASSQDLGGYNEQFF; cdr3_nt: TGCGCCAGCAGCCAAGATCTAGGGGGTTACAATGAGCAGTTCTTC
d_call: -; v_call: TRBV18; clone_size: -; j_call: TRBJ2-3; cdr3_aa: CASSRFTGTDTQYF; cdr3_nt: TGTGCCAGCTCACGGTTTACCGGCACAGATACGCAGTATTTT
d_call: TRBD1; v_call: TRBV10-3; clone_size: few; j_call: TRBJ2-5; cdr3_aa: CAISGPGTDKETQYF; cdr3_nt: TGTGCCATCAGTGGGCCCGGGACAGATAAAGAGACCCAGTACTTC
d_call: TRBD1; v_call: TRBV14; clone_size: -; j_call: TRBJ2-5; cdr3_aa: CASSHLLGGKKETQYF; cdr3_nt: TGTGCCAGCAGCCATCTGCTAGGGGGCAAGAAAGAGACCCAGTACTTC
d_call: TRBD2; v_call: TRBV20-1; clone_size: -; j_call: TRBJ2-3; cdr3_aa: CSATLAGGPQDTQYF; cdr3_nt: TGCAGTGCTACCCTAGCGGGAGGGCCCCAAGATACGCAGTATTTT
d_call: -; v_call: TRBV12-3/TRBV12-4; clone_size: many; j_call: TRBJ1-1; cdr3_aa: CASSLRVTRAFF; cdr3_nt: TGTGCCAGCAGTTTACGGGTAACGAGAGCTTTCTTT
d_call: -; v_call: TRBV19; clone_size: -; j_call: TRBJ2-2; cdr3_aa: CASNLPGHHTGELFF; cdr3_nt: TGTGCCAGTAATCTACCGGGACACCACACCGGGGAGCTGTTTTTT